This is a list of T cell receptor beta chains from one sample in a study of a mutant IDH1 vaccine in newly diagnosed glioma. No cognate antigen is known for these TCRs. TCRdb's copy holds only in-frame clones and misses some; the assay was immunoSEQ multiplex PCR. The sample carries about 130,000 clones, around 80% recorded once. The material was PBMCs, obtained from a glioma patient whose treatment included an IDH1 peptide vaccine. These receptor sequences come from a man aged 35 to 55 with glioma. CDR3s include the opening cysteine and the closing phenylalanine or tryptophan. The order of the fields is D gene, clone size, V gene, J gene, CDR3 protein, CDR3 DNA. D genes are given only for firm matches. Size is stated for part of the rows, as once, few or many counts, or as a class when the clone is expanded.

d_gene: TRBD1; abundance: .; v_gene: TRBV7-9; j_gene: TRBJ1-4; CDR3aa: CASSWERQGDEKLFF; CDR3nt: TGTGCCAGCAGCTGGGAGAGACAGGGGGATGAAAAACTGTTTTTT
d_gene: .; abundance: .; v_gene: TRBV19; j_gene: TRBJ1-5; CDR3aa: CASSPPRSPQHF; CDR3nt: TGTGCCAGTAGTCCCCCCAGAAGTCCCCAGCATTTT
d_gene: .; abundance: .; v_gene: TRBV6-4; j_gene: TRBJ1-2; CDR3aa: CASSDSPFGGVYGYTF; CDR3nt: TGTGCCAGCAGTGACTCCCCTTTTGGGGGAGTCTATGGCTACACCTTC
d_gene: .; abundance: .; v_gene: TRBV28; j_gene: TRBJ1-6; CDR3aa: CASSRHGSSYNSPLHF; CDR3nt: TGTGCCAGCAGCCGACACGGGAGCTCCTATAATTCACCCCTCCACTTT
d_gene: .; abundance: .; v_gene: TRBV14; j_gene: TRBJ1-4; CDR3aa: CASSLSNEKLFF; CDR3nt: TGTGCCAGCAGCCTAAGCAATGAAAAACTGTTTTTT
d_gene: .; abundance: once; v_gene: TRBV12-5; j_gene: TRBJ1-2; CDR3aa: CASGLVIGDGYTF; CDR3nt: TGTGCTAGTGGTTTGGTAATAGGGGACGGCTACACCTTC
d_gene: .; abundance: .; v_gene: TRBV30; j_gene: TRBJ1-2; CDR3aa: CACPPRDSPGGYTF; CDR3nt: TGTGCCTGCCCACCGCGCGACAGTCCCGGGGGCTACACCTTC
d_gene: TRBD2; abundance: .; v_gene: TRBV5-6; j_gene: TRBJ2-1; CDR3aa: CASSLGAGTSGSRGNEQFF; CDR3nt: TGTGCCAGCAGCTTGGGGGCCGGGACTAGCGGGAGCCGGGGAAATGAGCAGTTCTTC
d_gene: .; abundance: .; v_gene: TRBV25-1; j_gene: TRBJ2-2; CDR3aa: CASSGGTLSNTGELFF; CDR3nt: TGTGCCAGCAGTGGAGGGACACTTAGCAACACCGGGGAGCTGTTTTTT
d_gene: TRBD2; abundance: .; v_gene: TRBV7-2; j_gene: TRBJ2-1; CDR3aa: CASSAGTSGGLNEQFF; CDR3nt: TGTGCCAGCAGCGCAGGGACTAGCGGGGGTCTCAATGAGCAGTTCTTC
d_gene: .; abundance: .; v_gene: TRBV5-4; j_gene: TRBJ2-5; CDR3aa: CASSLTDAETQYF; CDR3nt: TGTGCCAGCAGCTTGACAGACGCAGAGACCCAGTACTTC
d_gene: .; abundance: .; v_gene: TRBV5-1; j_gene: TRBJ2-4; CDR3aa: CASSSSTGRNIQYF; CDR3nt: TGCGCCAGCAGCTCTTCGACAGGACGAAACATTCAGTACTTC
d_gene: TRBD1; abundance: .; v_gene: TRBV5-8; j_gene: TRBJ1-2; CDR3aa: CASSHRDSYGYTF; CDR3nt: TGTGCCAGCAGCCATAGGGACAGCTATGGCTACACCTTC
d_gene: .; abundance: once; v_gene: TRBV5-8; j_gene: TRBJ1-1; CDR3aa: CASILVTEAFF; CDR3nt: TGTGCCAGCATACTGGTTACTGAAGCTTTCTTT
d_gene: TRBD1; abundance: .; v_gene: TRBV10-2; j_gene: TRBJ1-3; CDR3aa: CASSGTGNSGNTIYF; CDR3nt: TGCGCCAGCAGTGGGACAGGAAACTCTGGAAACACCATATATTTT
d_gene: .; abundance: once; v_gene: TRBV5-1; j_gene: TRBJ1-6; CDR3aa: CASSLSGTPNSPLHF; CDR3nt: TGCGCCAGCAGCCTCAGCGGGACACCCAATTCACCCCTCCACTTT
d_gene: .; abundance: .; v_gene: TRBV19; j_gene: TRBJ1-2; CDR3aa: CASTLRGGNYGYTF; CDR3nt: TGTGCCAGTACCCTAAGAGGAGGGAACTATGGCTACACCTTC
d_gene: .; abundance: .; v_gene: TRBV28; j_gene: TRBJ2-7; CDR3aa: CASSLGPWGRTGRAEQYF; CDR3nt: TGTGCCAGCAGTTTGGGACCCTGGGGCCGGACAGGGAGGGCCGAGCAGTACTTC
d_gene: TRBD1; abundance: .; v_gene: TRBV7-9; j_gene: TRBJ2-6; CDR3aa: CASRYDRGPGANVLTF; CDR3nt: TGTGCCAGCAGGTACGACAGGGGTCCCGGGGCCAACGTCCTGACTTTC
d_gene: .; abundance: .; v_gene: TRBV5-4; j_gene: TRBJ1-5; CDR3aa: CASSFEGNQPQHF; CDR3nt: TGTGCCAGCAGCTTTGAGGGGAATCAGCCCCAGCATTTT
d_gene: .; abundance: .; v_gene: TRBV10-3; j_gene: TRBJ2-7; CDR3aa: CAIRPGRASYEQYF; CDR3nt: TGTGCCATCCGTCCGGGCAGGGCGTCCTACGAGCAGTACTTC
d_gene: .; abundance: .; v_gene: TRBV6-5; j_gene: TRBJ1-2; CDR3aa: CASSTTRGFGYGYTF; CDR3nt: TGTGCCAGCAGTACCACTCGCGGGTTTGGCTATGGCTACACCTTC
d_gene: TRBD1; abundance: .; v_gene: TRBV9; j_gene: TRBJ2-1; CDR3aa: CASSVVPQGQYNEQFF; CDR3nt: TGTGCCAGCAGCGTAGTTCCCCAGGGACAGTACAATGAGCAGTTCTTC